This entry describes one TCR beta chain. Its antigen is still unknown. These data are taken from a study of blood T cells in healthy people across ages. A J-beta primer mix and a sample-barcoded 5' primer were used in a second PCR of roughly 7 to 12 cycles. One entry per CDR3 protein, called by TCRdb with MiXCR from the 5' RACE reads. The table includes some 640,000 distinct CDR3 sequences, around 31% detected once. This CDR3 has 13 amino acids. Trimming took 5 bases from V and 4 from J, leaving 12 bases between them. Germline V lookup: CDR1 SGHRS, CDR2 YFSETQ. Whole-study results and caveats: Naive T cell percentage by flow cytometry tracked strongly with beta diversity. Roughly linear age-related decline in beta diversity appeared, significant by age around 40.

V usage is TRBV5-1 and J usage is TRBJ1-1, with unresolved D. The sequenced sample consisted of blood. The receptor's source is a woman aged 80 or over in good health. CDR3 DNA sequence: TGCGCCAGCAGAAAAGAGACGGGCACTGAAGCTTTCTTT. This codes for CASRKETGTEAFF.